This section outlines one T cell receptor (beta chain) sequence together with its context. The data were obtained in a study of tumour-infiltrating T cells in Burkitt lymphoma. Study background: Overall and progression-free survival were predicted by productive clonality.

V dropped 3 bases and J dropped 7; count of bases not matched to a gene: 1. The germline V gene encodes CDR1 SQVTM and CDR2 ANQGSEA. The CDR3 totals 12 residues. The data were produced by immunoSEQ multiplex PCR, yet TCRdb's version contains in-frame clones alone and is incomplete. The data show 14,000 or so clones, approximately 28% seen once. The receptor comes from a human donor with diffuse large B-cell lymphoma. The material sequenced was tumor tissue. V and J are TRBV29-1 and TRBJ1-2; 11 bases are a match to TRBD1. The CDR3 protein is CSVEGQGVGYTF. The CDR3 DNA reads TGCAGCGTTGAGGGACAGGGGGTTGGCTACACCTTC.